This T cell receptor (beta chain) was captured in a study of PD-1 blockade in classical Hodgkin lymphoma. Here immunoSEQ multiplex PCR was the method, and the copy in TCRdb shows in-frame clones only, minus some. The sample consists of some 33,000 clones, roughly four fifths of them appearing once. The V gene's germline CDR1 is MNHNS and CDR2 SASEGT. V was cut by 5 bases and J by 1 base, with 8 bases left in between. CDR3 size: 13 residues. The time point was: cycle 4 day 1 (C4D1), after 6 weeks of nivolumab. Brentuximab vedotin exposure varied among the patients, all of whom had relapsed after autologous stem cell transplantation.

The clonotype originates from a human donor with classical Hodgkin lymphoma. The chain carries TRBV6-1 and TRBJ1-1; weak D call: TRBD1 (6 bases). This specimen was peripheral blood mononuclear cells (PBMCs), taken before the fourth cycle of nivolumab. CDR3 amino acids: CASSRTANTEAFF. In nucleotides, the CDR3 is TGTGCCAGCAGTCGGACAGCGAACACTGAAGCTTTCTTT.